The rows below give T cell receptor beta chains drawn from one sample of a study of cytomegalovirus exposure and HLA in healthy donors. TCRdb's table, derived via immunoSEQ multiplex PCR, lists solely in-frame clones and lacks some. This table holds under 200,000 clones, approximately 89% found once. Source material: PBMCs. These receptors all stem from a man aged 18-30 years in good health and CMV-seropositive. Both conserved end residues are part of each CDR3. Fields, in order: CDR3 length, V gene, J gene, CDR3 protein.

len: 14; v_gene: TRBV29-1; j_gene: TRBJ1-1; CDR3aa: CSVEDRGMNTEAFF
len: 18; v_gene: TRBV6-1; j_gene: TRBJ2-7; CDR3aa: CASSDIDQIAGTTYEQYF
len: 13; v_gene: TRBV29-1; j_gene: TRBJ2-7; CDR3aa: CSVGGQGAYEQYF
len: 13; v_gene: TRBV4-1; j_gene: TRBJ1-4; CDR3aa: CASSQDGWGGLFF
len: 13; v_gene: TRBV5-4; j_gene: TRBJ2-2; CDR3aa: CASSNTETGELFF
len: 14; v_gene: TRBV9; j_gene: TRBJ2-6; CDR3aa: CASSVESGANVLTF
len: 14; v_gene: TRBV6-5; j_gene: TRBJ2-1; CDR3aa: CASSLGLAGGEQFF
len: 14; v_gene: TRBV29-1; j_gene: TRBJ2-3; CDR3aa: CSVLKAATTDTQYF
len: 14; v_gene: TRBV18; j_gene: TRBJ1-2; CDR3aa: CASSPSVQGDGYTF
len: 13; v_gene: TRBV5-4; j_gene: TRBJ2-7; CDR3aa: CASSFQGAGEQYF
len: 15; v_gene: TRBV7-8; j_gene: TRBJ2-7; CDR3aa: CASSQRQGPSYEQYF
len: 16; v_gene: TRBV18; j_gene: TRBJ1-1; CDR3aa: CASSPARGRVNTEAFF
len: 11; v_gene: TRBV5-1; j_gene: TRBJ1-1; CDR3aa: CASTPGTEAFF
len: 14; v_gene: TRBV7-9; j_gene: TRBJ2-7; CDR3aa: CASTKGQGVYEQYF
len: 18; v_gene: TRBV4-1; j_gene: TRBJ2-6; CDR3aa: CASSQARRLGSGANVLTF
len: 15; v_gene: TRBV10-2; j_gene: TRBJ2-7; CDR3aa: CASSGQTSGRYEQYF
len: 14; v_gene: TRBV19; j_gene: TRBJ2-1; CDR3aa: CASTKTSGRSTQFF
len: 12; v_gene: TRBV2; j_gene: TRBJ1-2; CDR3aa: CASSQGARGYTF
len: 14; v_gene: TRBV6-1; j_gene: TRBJ2-7; CDR3aa: CASSDRGETYEQYF
len: 16; v_gene: TRBV30; j_gene: TRBJ2-3; CDR3aa: CAWIMAAGEWTDTQYF
len: 16; v_gene: TRBV5-1; j_gene: TRBJ2-1; CDR3aa: CASSLGVGGSYNEQFF
len: 16; v_gene: TRBV27; j_gene: TRBJ2-3; CDR3aa: CASSFLREYSADTQYF
len: 15; v_gene: TRBV6-5; j_gene: TRBJ2-1; CDR3aa: CASTLGTGLDNEQFF
len: 17; v_gene: TRBV7-8; j_gene: TRBJ2-1; CDR3aa: CASSLNPGLAGADEQFF
len: 17; v_gene: TRBV2; j_gene: TRBJ2-1; CDR3aa: CASIRLAAGQGSREQFF
len: 15; v_gene: TRBV27; j_gene: TRBJ1-2; CDR3aa: CASSFRDREGYGYTF
len: 15; v_gene: TRBV6-5; j_gene: TRBJ2-7; CDR3aa: CAARRAGLGSYEQYF
len: 17; v_gene: TRBV11-3; j_gene: TRBJ2-1; CDR3aa: CASSLEPGLADYNEQFF
len: 14; v_gene: TRBV7-9; j_gene: TRBJ2-7; CDR3aa: CASSLVADLYEQYF
len: 14; v_gene: TRBV6-1; j_gene: TRBJ2-7; CDR3aa: CASSEGAAAGEQYF
len: 15; v_gene: TRBV28; j_gene: TRBJ2-7; CDR3aa: CASSRGGHNMYEQYF
len: 15; v_gene: TRBV6-1; j_gene: TRBJ1-5; CDR3aa: CASSAWGQGDQPQHF
len: 14; v_gene: TRBV18; j_gene: TRBJ2-7; CDR3aa: CASSPGTGVYEQYF
len: 16; v_gene: TRBV30; j_gene: TRBJ1-2; CDR3aa: CAWSVGQVTPTIGYTF
len: 17; v_gene: TRBV7-3; j_gene: TRBJ2-1; CDR3aa: CASSLTSGGLSYNEQFF
len: 13; v_gene: TRBV6-1; j_gene: TRBJ2-1; CDR3aa: CASSVRDWNEQFF
len: 13; v_gene: TRBV21-1; j_gene: TRBJ1-1; CDR3aa: CASSTGMNTEAFF
len: 14; v_gene: TRBV28; j_gene: TRBJ1-2; CDR3aa: CASSLSGPAYGYTF
len: 14; v_gene: TRBV14; j_gene: TRBJ2-7; CDR3aa: CASSLTGGDYEQYF
len: 17; v_gene: TRBV7-9; j_gene: TRBJ1-1; CDR3aa: CASSLGQGVGRGTEAFF
len: 14; v_gene: TRBV27; j_gene: TRBJ2-7; CDR3aa: CASSLYGGRDEQYF
len: 11; v_gene: TRBV5-1; j_gene: TRBJ2-7; CDR3aa: CASSPLYEQYF
len: 16; v_gene: TRBV29-1; j_gene: TRBJ2-1; CDR3aa: CSVVRKLASSYNEQFF
len: 15; v_gene: TRBV6-5; j_gene: TRBJ1-5; CDR3aa: CASSYSGAPDQPQHF
len: 15; v_gene: TRBV6-4; j_gene: TRBJ2-1; CDR3aa: CASSDLYGSYNEQFF
len: 16; v_gene: TRBV7-9; j_gene: TRBJ2-7; CDR3aa: CASSLGTSRDSPEQYF
len: 11; v_gene: TRBV20-1; j_gene: TRBJ1-1; CDR3aa: CSARDRGEAFF
len: 13; v_gene: TRBV25-1; j_gene: TRBJ2-7; CDR3aa: CASSPGGPYEQYF
len: 13; v_gene: TRBV27; j_gene: TRBJ2-4; CDR3aa: CASRAVAKNIQYF
len: 14; v_gene: TRBV5-7; j_gene: TRBJ2-5; CDR3aa: CASSFYLPRETQYF
len: 15; v_gene: TRBV7-8; j_gene: TRBJ2-5; CDR3aa: CASSPGQGVGETQYF
len: 16; v_gene: TRBV7-9; j_gene: TRBJ2-3; CDR3aa: CASSLAVAGGADTQYF
len: 16; v_gene: TRBV11-1; j_gene: TRBJ1-2; CDR3aa: CASSLPTATNGYGYTF
len: 14; v_gene: TRBV27; j_gene: TRBJ1-1; CDR3aa: CASSLYRQNTEAFF
len: 15; v_gene: TRBV7-3; j_gene: TRBJ2-3; CDR3aa: CASSLQGGATDTQYF
len: 13; v_gene: TRBV6-6; j_gene: TRBJ2-3; CDR3aa: CASRWAYTDTQYF
len: 15; v_gene: TRBV30; j_gene: TRBJ1-4; CDR3aa: CAWSALQGRGEKLFF
len: 14; v_gene: TRBV5-4; j_gene: TRBJ2-5; CDR3aa: CASSLVSSGETQYF
len: 13; v_gene: TRBV2; j_gene: TRBJ1-1; CDR3aa: CASSFSPGIEAFF
len: 15; v_gene: TRBV6-6; j_gene: TRBJ2-5; CDR3aa: CASSYTGTGQETQYF